The 26 T cell receptor beta chains below come from one sample, sequenced in a study of a mutant IDH1 vaccine in newly diagnosed glioma. The assay was immunoSEQ multiplex PCR, and TCRdb's table has in-frame clones only and misses some. The profile shows 26,000 or so clones, roughly 85% of them singletons. Sample time point: week 35, safety follow-up. Every vaccination contained 300 ug of the mutant IDH1 20-mer peptide and was paired with topical imiquimod. These receptors lack a known antigen. Sequenced here: PBMCs, sampled from a glioma patient whose treatment included an IDH1 peptide vaccine. The source of these receptors is a man aged 25 to 40 with glioma.

This clone was detected only once. The chain employs TRBV6-6 and TRBJ1-5; D remains unclear. V was clipped by 5 bases and J by 0 bases, with 5 bases between them. Germline CDR1 reads MNHNY; CDR2 reads SVGAGI (reference sequence). The CDR3 has 13 amino acids. CDR3 coding DNA: TGTGCCAGCAGTCCAGATAGCAATCAGCCCCAGCATTTT. Amino acid sequence: CASSPDSNQPQHF.

Only a few counts were recorded for this clone. The chain is built from TRBV7-9 and TRBJ2-3, with 9 bases lining up with TRBD2. The V gene's germline CDR1 is SEHNR and CDR2 FQNEAQ (reference sequence). V was pared by 1 base and J by 3 bases, with 5 bases of the junction left unmatched. The CDR3 runs 16 residues. This chain's CDR3 is CASSLVAGGRTDTQYF. CDR3 nucleotide sequence: TGTGCCAGCAGCTTAGTGGCGGGGGGGCGTACAGATACGCAGTATTTT.

This chain connects TRBV5-1 to TRBJ1-4; unclear D gene. CDR1 and CDR2 from the germline V gene are SGHRS and YFSETQ. V was cut by 3 bases and J by 5 bases, with 11 bases left in between. The CDR3 is made up of 14 amino acids. The chain's CDR3 is CASSSQTSNEKLFF. Here the CDR3 DNA reads TGCGCCAGCAGCTCCCAAACCTCGAATGAAAAACTGTTTTTT.

The chain has TRBV19 and TRBJ2-3; 8 bases map to TRBD2. Germline V gene data show CDR1 as LNHDA and CDR2 as SQIVND (reference sequence). The CDR3 sequence is 17 residues long. Trimming cost V 5 bases and J 0 bases; bases outside gene matches: 10. In DNA form, the CDR3 reads TGTGCCAGTAGTCCGCGGACTAGCCTAACTAGCACAGATACGCAGTATTTT. Translated: CASSPRTSLTSTDTQYF.

The rearrangement joins TRBV2 to TRBJ1-4; D is possibly TRBD1 (5 bases). Trimming took off 3 bases at V and 11 bases at J, with 10 bases between the two ends. The germline CDR1 and CDR2 sequences are SNHLY and FYNNEI. CDR3 size: 12 residues. CDR3 bases: TGTGCCAGCAGTGACAGGGTCGGGAAACTGTTTTTT. This gives the protein CASSDRVGKLFF.

The rearrangement links TRBV4-1 to TRBJ2-3; a possible D gene is TRBD2 (6 bases). This CDR3 spans 16 amino acids. CDR1 MGHRA and CDR2 YSYEKL come from the germline V gene. V was clipped by 0 bases and J by 0 bases, with 10 bases between them. CDR3 sequence (DNA): TGCGCCAGCAGCCAAGAGCGGGAATGGAGCACAGATACGCAGTATTTT. Translated: CASSQEREWSTDTQYF.

This chain links TRBV19 with TRBJ1-4; TRBD1 might be the D (6 bases). Trimming took 6 bases from V and 12 from J, leaving 11 bases between them. The CDR3 has 11 residues. Germline CDR1 reads LNHDA; CDR2 reads SQIVND (reference sequence). The CDR3 DNA reads TGTGCCAGTAGAACAGGGATGGAACTGTTTTTT. It translates to CASRTGMELFF.

This clone was found a few times. The chain couples TRBV5-1 to TRBJ1-1, with 7 bases aligning to TRBD1. The ends lost 4 bases at V and 5 bases at J; junction bases unmatched: 11. Germline values: CDR1 SGHRS, CDR2 YFSETQ. The CDR3 consists of 15 residues. The CDR3 reads CASSVPYRGRTEAFF. In DNA form, the CDR3 reads TGCGCCAGCAGCGTCCCGTACAGGGGCAGAACTGAAGCTTTCTTT.

The V gene is TRBV10-3, the J gene TRBJ1-1; D might be TRBD1 (5 bases). CDR3 size: 12 residues. Germline V gives CDR1 ENHRY, CDR2 SYGVKD. V was cut by 5 bases and J by 7 bases, with 11 bases left in between. CDR3 in amino acids: CAISFGGIEAFF. CDR3 in DNA: TGTGCCATCAGTTTCGGGGGGATTGAAGCTTTCTTT.

CDR3 in DNA: TGTGCCAGCAGTTCGACAGGACTTAGCAATCAGCCCCAGCATTTT. This gives the protein CASSSTGLSNQPQHF. V is TRBV6-5 and J is TRBJ1-5; D might be TRBD1 (6 bases). V lost 4 bases and J 0 bases, leaving 10 bases between the germline ends. The CDR3 covers 15 residues. CDR1 MNHEY and CDR2 SVGAGI come from the germline V gene.

This sequence joins TRBV13 and TRBJ1-1, with TRBD1 matching 7 bases. CDR1 is PRHDT, CDR2 FYEKMQ, per germline (reference sequence). Trimming took 5 bases from V and 7 from J; bases not matched to a gene: 10. The CDR3 is 14 amino acids. The CDR3 region is CASSPEYRGGEAFF. CDR3 nucleotides: TGTGCCAGCAGCCCCGAATACAGGGGTGGTGAAGCTTTCTTT.

The V and J genes are TRBV7-8 and TRBJ2-7; D might be TRBD2 (6 bases). The CDR3 covers 16 residues. Germline V lookup: CDR1 SGHVS, CDR2 FQNEAQ. The ends were cut back, 1 base at V and 2 bases at J, with 15 bases in the middle. The CDR3 DNA is TGTGCCAGCAGCTTAGTCGAGCGGGTGAGGGCCTACGAGCAGTACTTC. It yields the protein CASSLVERVRAYEQYF.

J is TRBJ2-2 and V is TRBV19; D remains ambiguous. The V end was cut by 9 bases, the J end by 5 bases, with 13 bases between. The CDR3 contains 13 residues. Germline CDR1 reads LNHDA; CDR2 reads SQIVND (reference sequence). Here the CDR3 reads CASQGLETGELFF. Written as DNA, the CDR3 is TGTGCCAGCCAAGGGTTAGAGACCGGGGAGCTGTTTTTT.

The chain has TRBV14 and TRBJ1-1; D is possibly TRBD1 (5 bases). In germline, CDR1 is SGHDN, CDR2 FVKESK. The CDR3 runs 15 residues. V was cut by 3 bases and J by 3 bases, with 14 bases left in between. The CDR3 sequence is CASSQMTDIDTEAFF. The CDR3 DNA follows: TGTGCCAGCAGCCAGATGACAGACATTGACACTGAAGCTTTCTTT.

J is TRBJ2-3 and V is TRBV9; the D gene is possibly TRBD1 (6 bases). Trimming left V 0 bases short and J 0 bases short, with 8 bases between. There are 15 residues in the CDR3. Germline values: CDR1 SGDLS, CDR2 YYNGEE. CDR3 nucleotide sequence: TGTGCCAGCAGCGTAGGGACAGCTAGCACAGATACGCAGTATTTT. Residues: CASSVGTASTDTQYF.

V is TRBV5-5 and J is TRBJ1-1; TRBD1 is a possible D gene (5 bases). Trimming removed 1 base from V and 4 bases from J, with 8 bases in between. The CDR3 has 13 amino acids. The germline CDR1 and CDR2 sequences are SGHKS and YYEKEE (reference sequence). The CDR3, as DNA: TGTGCCAGCAGCTTGTCAAGGGGCACTGAAGCTTTCTTT. This encodes CASSLSRGTEAFF.

V gene TRBV5-1 combines with J gene TRBJ2-1; D possibly corresponds to TRBD2 (6 bases). CDR3 length: 16 amino acids. V was cut by 4 bases and J by 3 bases, with 17 bases left in between. The germline gives CDR1 SGHRS, CDR2 YFSETQ. CDR3 amino acids: CASSPGGTNFYNEQFF. CDR3 bases: TGCGCCAGCAGCCCTGGCGGGACCAATTTCTACAATGAGCAGTTCTTC.

This chain joins TRBV27 and TRBJ1-1; weak D call: TRBD1 (6 bases). The CDR3 sequence is 14 residues long. V was pared by 3 bases and J by 4 bases, with 12 bases between. CDR1 and CDR2 (germline): MNHEY, SMNVEV (reference sequence). CDR3 nucleotide sequence: TGTGCCAGCAGTTTGGACAGACGAAGCACTGAAGCTTTCTTT. Protein sequence: CASSLDRRSTEAFF.

The chain carries TRBV7-3 and TRBJ1-1; a weak D match, TRBD1 (5 bases). Germline CDR1 is SGHTA and CDR2 is FQGTGA. Trimming shortened V by 2 bases and J by 5 bases, and 12 bases separated the two germline ends. The CDR3 sequence is 14 residues long. CDR3 amino acids: CASSLGGVGTEAFF. As DNA, the CDR3 is TGTGCCAGCAGCTTAGGAGGGGTGGGTACTGAAGCTTTCTTT.

The V and J genes are TRBV25-1 and TRBJ1-6; TRBD1 matches 7 bases. Per germline, CDR1 MGHDK and CDR2 SYGVNS. The CDR3 is 16 residues long. Unmatched junction bases numbered 5, after V lost 5 bases and J lost 1 base. For the CDR3, the DNA is TGTGCCAGCAGTAGACAGGGATCTTCCTATAATTCACCCCTCCACTTT. It translates to CASSRQGSSYNSPLHF.

The V gene is TRBV28, the J gene TRBJ2-6; tentatively, D is TRBD2 (7 bases). This CDR3 has 13 amino acids. The V end lost 7 bases, the J end lost 6 bases, and 10 bases lay between the germline ends. Germline V gives CDR1 MDHEN, CDR2 SYDVKM. The CDR3 loop reads CASKGGEANVLTF. DNA of the CDR3: TGTGCCAGCAAAGGGGGGGAGGCCAACGTCCTGACTTTC.

This sequence joins TRBV6-5 and TRBJ1-3, with D maybe TRBD1 (5 bases). V was clipped by 0 bases and J by 2 bases, with 5 bases between them. Germline assignment: CDR1 MNHEY and CDR2 SVGAGI. The CDR3 consists of 14 residues. In DNA form, the CDR3 reads TGTGCCAGCAGTTACTCGACAGCTGGAAACACCATATATTTT. Translated, it gives CASSYSTAGNTIYF.

V gene TRBV6-5 combines with J gene TRBJ2-7; no definite D call. This CDR3 comprises 11 residues. V gave up 0 bases and J gave up 6 bases, with 3 bases separating them. Germline-derived CDR1 and CDR2 are MNHEY and SVGAGI. CDR3: CASSYSSEQYF. CDR3 nucleotides: TGTGCCAGCAGTTACTCGAGCGAGCAGTACTTC.

The rearrangement joins TRBV19 to TRBJ2-7; 9 nucleotides line up with TRBD1. V gave up 6 bases and J gave up 6 bases; unmatched junction bases: 6. Germline loops: CDR1 LNHDA, CDR2 SQIVND (reference sequence). CDR3 length: 13 amino acids. The CDR3 DNA sequence: TGTGCCAGTAGATTCGGACAGGGGAGCGAGCAGTACTTC. Its protein product is CASRFGQGSEQYF.

This chain links TRBV11-3 with TRBJ2-1; D gene uncertain. This CDR3 is 12 amino acids long. CDR1 SGHNT and CDR2 YENEEA come from the germline V gene. Trimming removed 2 bases from V and 12 bases from J, with 11 bases in between. The CDR3 DNA is TGTGCCAGCAGCTTATCGGATAGCCCGCAGTTCTTC. Encoded protein: CASSLSDSPQFF.

V usage is TRBV2 and J usage is TRBJ1-5, with TRBD1 identical over 7 bases. The V segment lost 6 bases and the J segment 6 bases; nucleotides outside the gene matches: 8. Germline V gene data show CDR1 as SNHLY and CDR2 as FYNNEI. This CDR3 comprises 14 residues. CDR3 bases: TGTGCCAGCAGCGATTCAGGGGGTAGTCAGCCCCAGCATTTT. As protein: CASSDSGGSQPQHF.